Reported below is one T cell receptor (beta chain). Its matching antigen is unknown. The data stem from a study of CD8 T cells in ankylosing spondylitis. The CDR3 extends over 15 amino acids. Germline V lookup: CDR1 MNHNS, CDR2 SASEGT. V trimming: 6 bases; J trimming: 6 bases; junction bases outside the gene matches: 10. Study-level results: Matched synovial fluid from ankylosing spondylitis patients was reported to be enriched for disease-linked clones. Previously reported in reactive arthritis synovial fluid and blood were some of the motif variants. Within ankylosing spondylitis blood, a TCR beta motif made up of under 10 highly homologous variants appeared to be characteristic.

TCRdb re-derived calls from the 5' RACE reads in MiXCR, one entry per CDR3 protein. The sample has some 220,000 distinct CDR3 sequences; around 6.6% are singletons. The material sequenced was blood, either unsorted or a sorted T cell fraction (not recorded which). The rearrangement links TRBV6-1 to TRBJ2-4; TRBD2 agrees at 8 bases. The receptor was derived from a male donor with ankylosing spondylitis. The CDR3 nucleotides read TGTGCCAGCAGCCTACTAGCGGAAGGGGGAAACATTCAGTACTTC. Translation gives CASSLLAEGGNIQYF.